Described below is a single T cell receptor beta chain sequence and its context. V was trimmed by 2 bases and J by 1 base, leaving 6 bases between them. Germline CDR1 SGDLS, CDR2 YYNGEE. This CDR3 region has 13 residues. The data were produced by immunoSEQ multiplex PCR, yet TCRdb's version contains in-frame clones alone and is incomplete. The sample carries around 310,000 clones, around 90% recorded once. The record originates from a study of blood T cell repertoires in COVID-19. The sequence was obtained from a woman between 35 and 50 years old with COVID-19, enrolled during active disease. The material sequenced was peripheral blood. The J gene is TRBJ1-2, the V gene TRBV9; the D gene is possibly TRBD1 (5 bases). CDR3 in DNA: TGTGCCAGCAGCGTTGGACATAACTATGGCTACACCTTC. Translation: CASSVGHNYGYTF. Full variable domain (outside the CDR3, taken from reference TRBV9 and TRBJ1-2): DSGVTQTPKHLITATGQRVTLRCSPRSGDLSVYWYQQSLDQGLQFLIQYYNGEERAKGNILERFSAQQFPDLHSELNLSSLELGDSALYFCASSVGHNYGYTFGSGTRLTVV.